The source of this T cell receptor (beta chain) is a study of Tregs in tolerant kidney transplant recipients. V shed 5 bases and J shed 14 bases, with 16 bases lying between them. The germline gives CDR1 MDHEN, CDR2 SYDVKM. The CDR3 is 13 amino acids. The method was immunoSEQ multiplex PCR; TCRdb's version includes in-frame clones alone and lacks a portion of them. The table has tens of thousands of clones, roughly 84% seen once. This sequence joins TRBV28 and TRBJ1-6; D gene unclear. The source of this sequence is a human donor in good health. The sample was CD4+ T cells from blood. The CDR3 here is CASSPAGISSLHF. The CDR3 DNA is TGTGCCAGCAGTCCCGCGGGAATATCATCCCTCCACTTT.